This TCR beta chain was documented in a study of cytomegalovirus exposure and HLA in healthy donors. This clone occurred many times. Its antigen is not known. Notes on the study in general: Cytomegalovirus-associated TCR beta chains were listed, numbering under 200. Roughly even sequencing depth across donors was the assumption behind the presence/absence analyses. V- and J-gene trimming in TCR beta was tied to a missense DCLRE1C variant by an analysis performed later. Later, TCR association rates were found to vary by HLA locus, highest for DRB1 and lowest for HLA-C.

PCR employed 60 Vbeta and 13 Jbeta primers. The repertoire was sequenced with immunoSEQ multiplex PCR; TCRdb's copy has only in-frame clones and lacks some. The top ten hold less than 9% of the sample, which has some 71,000 clones, around 70% seen once. CDR1 is LNHDA and CDR2 is SQIVND in the germline V gene (reference sequence). The CDR3 sequence is 14 residues long. Trimming took 6 bases from V and 7 from J; bases not matched to a gene: 7. Sequences were obtained from PBMCs. The V gene is TRBV19, the J gene TRBJ1-5, with 9 bases fitting TRBD1. This TCR was recovered from a man aged 40-55 years in good health and CMV-seropositive. The DNA of the CDR3 is TGTGCCAGTAGGCTACAGGGGGCTCAACAGCCCCAGCATTTT. Translating gives CASRLQGAQQPQHF.